The count of the clone carrying this T cell receptor beta chain is one. This may come from a read error, since a much larger clone is one base off. This CDR3 spans 13 amino acids. Unmatched junction bases numbered 2, after V lost 6 bases and J lost 1 base. Germline CDR1 reads SEHNR; CDR2 reads FQNEAQ (reference sequence). In the study's own analysis: Counts of nucleated cells, estimated from reference gene primer amplification, were obtained. Generated by immunoSEQ multiplex PCR, the TCRdb table keeps only in-frame clones and is missing some. Clone size and the V and J calls come from that table; the DNA yielded D and trimming. The sample yields some 240,000 clones, approximately 80% seen once. The sample belongs to a study of blood T cell repertoires in COVID-19.

The TCR comes from a human donor in a cohort sampled during active COVID-19. The chain is built from TRBV7-9 and TRBJ2-7; 8 bases are shared with TRBD1. The source material was peripheral blood. DNA of the CDR3: TGTGCCAGCAGTCGGGACAGGTCCTACGAGCAGTACTTC. Translating it yields CASSRDRSYEQYF.